Below are 4 T cell receptor beta chains sequenced from a single sample in a study of blood T cell repertoires in COVID-19. TCRdb keeps only in-frame clones here, not all; method: immunoSEQ multiplex PCR. This table holds 37,000 or so clones, approximately 91% found once. The sample comprised peripheral blood. The receptor source for this set is a man in his sixties with active COVID-19.

This chain links TRBV6-2 or TRBV6-3 with TRBJ1-2, with D possibly TRBD1 on 5 matching bases. V was cut by 3 bases and J by 0 bases, with 11 bases left in between. Germline loops: CDR1 MNHEY, CDR2 SVGEGT. This CDR3 comprises 15 residues. The CDR3 protein is CASSYDSFANYGYTF. DNA for the CDR3: TGTGCCAGCAGTTATGACAGCTTCGCTAACTATGGCTACACCTTC.

The V call is TRBV19, the J call TRBJ2-1; 10 bases agree with TRBD2. Germline V gives CDR1 LNHDA, CDR2 SQIVND (reference sequence). The CDR3 is 16 residues long. The ends lost 5 bases at V and 8 bases at J; junction bases unmatched: 12. CDR3 amino acids: CASSSDLAGVIDEQFF. The CDR3 DNA sequence: TGTGCCAGTAGTTCCGATCTAGCGGGAGTAATAGATGAGCAGTTCTTC.

This rearrangement joins TRBV7-3 to TRBJ2-5; D possibly corresponds to TRBD1 (5 bases). Trimming removed 3 bases from V and 3 bases from J, with 14 bases in between. This CDR3 comprises 15 residues. The germline V gene encodes CDR1 SGHTA and CDR2 FQGTGA. The CDR3 nucleotides are TGTGCCAGCAGCTTCGGGTTAGGGGCCGAAGAGACCCAGTACTTC. This translates into CASSFGLGAEETQYF.

The chain is built from TRBV5-5 and TRBJ2-3, with TRBD2 matching 9 bases. Losses at the gene ends were 4 bases for V and 6 bases for J; bases not matched to a gene: 12. CDR1 SGHKS and CDR2 YYEKEE come from the germline V gene (reference sequence). CDR3 size: 16 residues. CDR3 amino acids: CASSRRSSGEGDTQYF. In DNA form, the CDR3 reads TGTGCCAGCAGCCGCCGTTCTAGCGGGGAGGGGGATACGCAGTATTTT.